Listed here are 10 T cell receptor beta chains from one sample, sequenced in a study of blood T cell repertoires in COVID-19 (dated by TCRdb to the early 2020s). Library preparation was by the immunoSEQ multiplex PCR assay. The immuneACCESS repertoire file appears here via TCRdb, limited to in-frame rearrangements. These files lack a portion of the clones; in checked studies, under half of the deficit traces to unresolved V genes, and the cause of the others is not known. The sample has under 250,000 clones on record, about four fifths of them singletons. 3% of the sample goes to the ten largest clones. Sequenced input: peripheral blood. The receptors come from a woman in her 30s who had recovered from COVID-19.

This clone was detected only once. J is TRBJ2-3 and V is TRBV18, with 8 bases matching TRBD2. CDR3 length: 17 residues. With 5 bases clipped from V and 6 bases from J, the junction kept 16 bases outside the gene matches. Germline CDR1 and CDR2: KGHSH and LQKENI. The CDR3 nucleotides are TGTGCCAGCTCATCCCTTCCCACTAGCGGAGGTGCGGATACGCAGTATTTT. Residues: CASSSLPTSGGADTQYF. The full variable domain, rest sourced from reference TRBV18 and TRBJ2-3, is NAGVMQNPRHLVRRRGQEARLRCSPMKGHSHVYWYRQLPEEGLKFMVYLQKENIIDESGMPKERFSAEFPKEGPSILRIQQVVRGDSAAYFCASSSLPTSGGADTQYFGPGTRLTVL.

This sequence joins TRBV5-1 and TRBJ1-1; TRBD1 matches 7 bases. CDR1 and CDR2 (germline): SGHRS, YFSETQ. This CDR3 spans 14 amino acids. With 4 bases clipped from V and 0 bases from J, the junction kept 3 bases outside the gene matches. The CDR3 nucleotides read TGCGCCAGCAGCCGGGACAGATTGAACACTGAAGCTTTCTTT. Residues: CASSRDRLNTEAFF. The full variable domain, rest sourced from reference TRBV5-1 and TRBJ1-1, is KAGVTQTPRYLIKTRGQQVTLSCSPISGHRSVSWYQQTPGQGLQFLFEYFSETQRNKGNFPGRFSGRQFSNSRSEMNVSTLELGDSALYLCASSRDRLNTEAFFGQGTRLTVV.

This sequence joins TRBV7-9 and TRBJ1-1; D gene unclear. Germline lookup yields CDR1 SEHNR and CDR2 FQNEAQ (reference sequence). The CDR3 totals 12 residues. V was trimmed by 3 bases and J by 4 bases, leaving 6 bases between them. The CDR3 sequence: CASSLTGTEAFF. CDR3 nucleotides: TGTGCCAGCAGCTTGACGGGCACTGAAGCTTTCTTT.

For the CDR3, the DNA is TGTGCCTGGAGCCCCGGGACAGGGATTATCTACGAGCAGTACTTC. As protein: CAWSPGTGIIYEQYF. The chain links TRBV30 to TRBJ2-7, with 9 bases lining up with TRBD1. The V gene end was trimmed by 3 bases and the J gene end by 3 bases; junction bases not matched to a gene: 9. CDR1 is GTSNPN and CDR2 is SVGIG in the germline V gene (reference sequence). CDR3 length: 15 amino acids.

J is TRBJ1-3 and V is TRBV5-1, with 7 bases aligning to TRBD1. CDR1 is SGHRS and CDR2 is YFSETQ in the germline V gene. The CDR3 runs 14 residues. Germline trimming cut 4 bases from V and 7 bases from J; bases unmatched to any gene: 8. The chain's CDR3 is CASSPGQMGNTIYF. In DNA, the CDR3 is TGCGCCAGCAGCCCGGGACAGATGGGGAACACCATATATTTT.

This chain links TRBV5-1 with TRBJ1-1; the D gene is possibly TRBD1 (5 bases). Germline assignment: CDR1 SGHRS and CDR2 YFSETQ. V was cut by 4 bases and J by 0 bases, with 13 bases left in between. The CDR3 spans 15 residues. The CDR3 is CASSKTELMNTEAFF. CDR3 in DNA: TGCGCCAGCAGCAAGACAGAGCTCATGAACACTGAAGCTTTCTTT.

This clone has only a few counts. The rearrangement links TRBV6-1 to TRBJ1-5; D uncertain. Germline-derived CDR1 and CDR2 are MNHNS and SASEGT. This CDR3 has 11 amino acids. V dropped 5 bases and J dropped 4 bases, with 3 bases sitting between them. The CDR3 coding sequence is TGTGCCAGCAGTCAGAATCAGCCCCAGCATTTT. This codes for CASSQNQPQHF.

The CDR3 bases are TGTGCCAGCAGCTTATTAAGCGGGAGGCCCGGGGAGCTGTTTTTT. Its protein product is CASSLLSGRPGELFF. The chain carries TRBV7-9 and TRBJ2-2; 9 nucleotides align to TRBD2. Trimming cost V 2 bases and J 6 bases; bases outside gene matches: 4. The CDR3 consists of 15 residues. Per the germline V gene, CDR1 is SEHNR and CDR2 is FQNEAQ (reference sequence).

V is TRBV27 and J is TRBJ2-7, with D perhaps matching TRBD1 (6 bases). The CDR3 totals 14 residues. Trimming stripped 3 bases from V and 2 bases from J, with 11 bases between. The V gene's germline CDR1 is MNHEY and CDR2 SMNVEV (reference sequence). CDR3 residues: CASSLQQGPYEQYF. The CDR3 DNA reads as TGTGCCAGCAGTTTGCAACAGGGCCCCTACGAGCAGTACTTC.

This chain connects TRBV27 to TRBJ2-3; 10 nucleotides align to TRBD2. Trimming took 7 bases from V and 12 from J; bases not matched to a gene: 16. This CDR3 region has 15 residues. CDR1 MNHEY and CDR2 SMNVEV come from the germline V gene (reference sequence). The CDR3 reads CASTRSKVAGGSQYF. The CDR3 region has the DNA TGTGCCAGCACCCGATCGAAGGTAGCGGGAGGAAGTCAGTATTTT.